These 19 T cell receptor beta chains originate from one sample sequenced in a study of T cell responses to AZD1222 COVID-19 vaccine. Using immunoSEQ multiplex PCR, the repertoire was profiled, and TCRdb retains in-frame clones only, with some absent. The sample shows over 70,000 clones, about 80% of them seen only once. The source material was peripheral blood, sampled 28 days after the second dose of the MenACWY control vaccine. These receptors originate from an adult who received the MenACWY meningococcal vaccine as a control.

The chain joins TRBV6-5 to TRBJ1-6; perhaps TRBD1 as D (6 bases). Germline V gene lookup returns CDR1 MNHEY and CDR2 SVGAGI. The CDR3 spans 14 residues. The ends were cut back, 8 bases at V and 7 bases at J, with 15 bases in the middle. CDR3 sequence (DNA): TGTGCCAGCGGGGGGGGGCATTCAAATTCACCCCTCCACTTT. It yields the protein CASGGGHSNSPLHF.

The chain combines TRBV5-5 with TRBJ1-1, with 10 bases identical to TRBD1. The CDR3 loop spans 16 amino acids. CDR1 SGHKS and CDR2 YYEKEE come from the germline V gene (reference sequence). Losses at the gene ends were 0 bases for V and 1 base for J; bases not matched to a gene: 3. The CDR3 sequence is CASSLAGQGENTEAFF. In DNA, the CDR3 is TGTGCCAGCAGCTTGGCCGGACAGGGGGAGAACACTGAAGCTTTCTTT.

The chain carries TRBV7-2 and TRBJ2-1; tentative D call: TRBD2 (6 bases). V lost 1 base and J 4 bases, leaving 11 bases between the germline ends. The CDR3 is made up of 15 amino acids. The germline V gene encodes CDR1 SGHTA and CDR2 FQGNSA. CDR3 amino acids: CASSLDGTLYNEQFF. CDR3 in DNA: TGTGCCAGCAGCTTAGATGGGACTTTATACAATGAGCAGTTCTTC. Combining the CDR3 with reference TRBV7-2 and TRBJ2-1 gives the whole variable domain GAGVSQSPSNKVTEKGKDVELRCDPISGHTALYWYRQSLGQGLEFLIYFQGNSAPDKSGLPSDRFSAERTGGSVSTLTIQRTQQEDSAVYLCASSLDGTLYNEQFFGPGTRLTVL.

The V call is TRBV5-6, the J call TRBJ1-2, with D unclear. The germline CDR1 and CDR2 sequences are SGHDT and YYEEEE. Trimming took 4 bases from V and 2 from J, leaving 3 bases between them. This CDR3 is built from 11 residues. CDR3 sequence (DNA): TGTGCCAGCAGCCAAAACTATGGCTACACCTTC. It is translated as CASSQNYGYTF.

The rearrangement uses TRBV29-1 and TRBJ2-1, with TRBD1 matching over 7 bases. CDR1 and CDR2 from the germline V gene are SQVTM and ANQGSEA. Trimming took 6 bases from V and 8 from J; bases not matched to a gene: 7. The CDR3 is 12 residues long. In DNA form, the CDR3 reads TGCAGCGTAACGACAGGGTTCGATGAGCAGTTCTTC. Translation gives CSVTTGFDEQFF.

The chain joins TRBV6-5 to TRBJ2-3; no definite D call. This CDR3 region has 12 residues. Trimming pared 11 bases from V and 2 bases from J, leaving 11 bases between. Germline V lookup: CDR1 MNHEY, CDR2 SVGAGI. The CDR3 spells CASSGDTDTQYF. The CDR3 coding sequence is TGTGCCTCTTCTGGGGACACAGATACGCAGTATTTT.

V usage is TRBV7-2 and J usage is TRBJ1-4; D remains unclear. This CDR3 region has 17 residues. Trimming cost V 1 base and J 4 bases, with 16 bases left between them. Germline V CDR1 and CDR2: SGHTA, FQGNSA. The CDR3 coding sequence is TGTGCCAGCAGCTTAGGGATAGGACGGAACAGTAATGAAAAACTGTTTTTT. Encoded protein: CASSLGIGRNSNEKLFF.

CDR3 coding DNA: TGTGCCAGCACAAGAGGGGGCTCTGGAAACACCATATATTTT. Residues: CASTRGGSGNTIYF. The gene calls are TRBV19 and TRBJ1-3; maybe TRBD1 (6 bases). The CDR3 contains 14 residues. Looked up from germline, CDR1 is LNHDA and CDR2 is SQIVND (reference sequence). Trimming stripped 9 bases from V and 0 bases from J, with 12 bases between.

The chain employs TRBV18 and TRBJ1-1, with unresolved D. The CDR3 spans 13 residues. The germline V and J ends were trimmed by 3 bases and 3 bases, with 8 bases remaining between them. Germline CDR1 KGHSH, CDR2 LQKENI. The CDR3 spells CASSPGIDTEAFF. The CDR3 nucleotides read TGTGCCAGCTCACCGGGAATAGACACTGAAGCTTTCTTT.

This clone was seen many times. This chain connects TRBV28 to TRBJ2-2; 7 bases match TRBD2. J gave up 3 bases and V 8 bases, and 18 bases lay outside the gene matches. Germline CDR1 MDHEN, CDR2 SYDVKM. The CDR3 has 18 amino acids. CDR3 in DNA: TGTGCCAGCTCACTTCCCTCTTCCCAGCGGGGATACACCGGGGAGCTGTTTTTT. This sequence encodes CASSLPSSQRGYTGELFF.

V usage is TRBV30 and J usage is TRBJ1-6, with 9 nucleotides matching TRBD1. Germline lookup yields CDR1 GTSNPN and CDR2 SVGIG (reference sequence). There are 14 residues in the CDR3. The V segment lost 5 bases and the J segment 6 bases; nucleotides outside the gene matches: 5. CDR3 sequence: CAWATGQGNSPLHF. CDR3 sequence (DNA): TGTGCCTGGGCCACGGGACAGGGTAATTCACCCCTCCACTTT.

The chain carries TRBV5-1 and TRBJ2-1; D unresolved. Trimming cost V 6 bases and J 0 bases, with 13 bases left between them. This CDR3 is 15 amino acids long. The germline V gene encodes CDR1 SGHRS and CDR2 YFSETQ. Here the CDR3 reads CASKAGVSSYNEQFF. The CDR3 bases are TGCGCCAGCAAGGCCGGCGTTAGCTCCTACAATGAGCAGTTCTTC.

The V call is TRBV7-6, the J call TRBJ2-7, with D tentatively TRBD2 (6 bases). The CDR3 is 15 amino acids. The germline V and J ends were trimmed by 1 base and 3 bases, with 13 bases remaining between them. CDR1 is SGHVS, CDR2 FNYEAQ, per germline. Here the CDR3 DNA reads TGTGCCAGCAGCTTAGATGACGGGGGAGACTACGAGCAGTACTTC. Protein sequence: CASSLDDGGDYEQYF.

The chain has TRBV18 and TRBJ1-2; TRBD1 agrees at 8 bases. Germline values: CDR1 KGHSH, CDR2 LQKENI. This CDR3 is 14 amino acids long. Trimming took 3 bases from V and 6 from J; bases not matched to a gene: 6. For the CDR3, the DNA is TGTGCCAGCTCACCTGGACAGGGTTCGCATGGCTACACCTTC. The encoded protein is CASSPGQGSHGYTF.

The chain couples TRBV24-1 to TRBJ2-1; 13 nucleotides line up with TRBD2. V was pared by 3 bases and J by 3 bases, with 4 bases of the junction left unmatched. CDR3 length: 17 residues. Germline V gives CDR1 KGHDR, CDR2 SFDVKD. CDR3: CATSDTSGRADYNEQFF. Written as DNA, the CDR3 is TGTGCCACCAGTGATACTAGCGGGAGGGCCGACTACAATGAGCAGTTCTTC.

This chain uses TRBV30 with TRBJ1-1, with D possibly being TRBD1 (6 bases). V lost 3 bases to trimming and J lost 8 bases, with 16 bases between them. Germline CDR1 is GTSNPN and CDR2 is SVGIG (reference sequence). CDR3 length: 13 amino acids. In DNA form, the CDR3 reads TGTGCCTGGAGCGGTGACAGGAGGGCAGAAGCTTTCTTT. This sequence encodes CAWSGDRRAEAFF.

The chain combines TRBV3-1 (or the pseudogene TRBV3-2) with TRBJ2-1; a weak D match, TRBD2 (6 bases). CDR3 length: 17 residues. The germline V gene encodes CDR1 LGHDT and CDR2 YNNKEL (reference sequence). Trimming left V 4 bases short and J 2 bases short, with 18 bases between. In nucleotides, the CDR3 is TGTGCCAGCAGCCCCCCCCGGGAGCGGGCACCCTACAATGAGCAGTTCTTC. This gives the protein CASSPPRERAPYNEQFF.

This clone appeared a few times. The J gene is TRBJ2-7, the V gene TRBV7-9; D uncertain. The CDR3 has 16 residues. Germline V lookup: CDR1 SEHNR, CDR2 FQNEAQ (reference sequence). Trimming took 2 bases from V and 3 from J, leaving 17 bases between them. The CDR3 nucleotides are TGTGCCAGCAGCTTATTCCCTAACCCCGACGGCTACGAGCAGTACTTC. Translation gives CASSLFPNPDGYEQYF.

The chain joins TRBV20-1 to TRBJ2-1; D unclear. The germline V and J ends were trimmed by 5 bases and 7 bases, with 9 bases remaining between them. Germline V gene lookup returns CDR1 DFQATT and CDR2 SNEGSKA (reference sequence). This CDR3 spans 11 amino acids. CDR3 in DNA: TGCAGTGCTGGCCCTAAGAATGAGCAGTTCTTC. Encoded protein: CSAGPKNEQFF.